One and the same sample provided the 5 T cell receptor beta chains below, sequenced in a study of OX40 agonist ivuxolimab in advanced cancers. Sequenced by immunoSEQ multiplex PCR; TCRdb stores in-frame clones only, minus some. The profile shows 20,000 to 25,000 clones, around 79% of them singletons. The source was CD4+ or CD8+ T cells sorted from blood, collected in a trial of the OX40 agonist ivuxolimab. These receptors all stem from an adult with an advanced solid tumor such as melanoma, head and neck, liver or kidney cancer.

The genes are TRBV7-8 and TRBJ2-7; 11 nucleotides line up with TRBD1. The CDR3 loop spans 15 amino acids. The V gene's germline CDR1 is SGHVS and CDR2 FQNEAQ. Trimming cost V 4 bases and J 3 bases; bases outside gene matches: 5. The CDR3 region is CASSYSGTGGYEQYF. CDR3 sequence (DNA): TGTGCCAGCAGCTACTCCGGGACAGGGGGCTACGAGCAGTACTTC.

The chain carries TRBV10-2 and TRBJ2-5; 7 nucleotides align to TRBD2. V shed 7 bases and J 5 bases; nucleotides not matched to a gene: 7. The CDR3 has 13 residues. Germline assignment: CDR1 WSHSY and CDR2 SAAADI. As DNA, the CDR3 is TGCGCCAGCAACGACGGGGGGATGGAGACCCAGTACTTC. Its translation is CASNDGGMETQYF.

The chain carries TRBV4-1 and TRBJ1-5, with a possible D match to TRBD1 (5 bases). The V end lost 4 bases, the J end lost 4 bases, and 14 bases lay between the germline ends. The CDR3 is 15 residues long. The germline gives CDR1 MGHRA, CDR2 YSYEKL. CDR3 nucleotides: TGCGCCAGCAGCCGTGGGGCAGGACCAAATCAGCCCCAGCATTTT. Its translation: CASSRGAGPNQPQHF.

CDR3: CASSELGGEDTQYF. The CDR3 DNA is TGTGCCAGCAGCGAATTAGGGGGAGAAGATACGCAGTATTTT. This rearrangement joins TRBV7-3 to TRBJ2-3, with D perhaps matching TRBD1 (6 bases). Germline V CDR1 and CDR2: SGHTA, FQGTGA. Deletions cut 5 bases from V and 5 bases from J, with 14 bases between. The length of the CDR3 is 14 residues.

The CDR3 DNA reads TGTGCTAGTGGTCCCAGGGGGGCTTCCTACGAGCAGTACTTC. It specifies CASGPRGASYEQYF. This rearrangement joins TRBV12-5 to TRBJ2-7; a possible D gene is TRBD1 (7 bases). This CDR3 spans 14 amino acids. Germline V CDR1 and CDR2: LGHNT, FRNRAP. V was pared by 5 bases and J by 1 base, with 12 bases between.